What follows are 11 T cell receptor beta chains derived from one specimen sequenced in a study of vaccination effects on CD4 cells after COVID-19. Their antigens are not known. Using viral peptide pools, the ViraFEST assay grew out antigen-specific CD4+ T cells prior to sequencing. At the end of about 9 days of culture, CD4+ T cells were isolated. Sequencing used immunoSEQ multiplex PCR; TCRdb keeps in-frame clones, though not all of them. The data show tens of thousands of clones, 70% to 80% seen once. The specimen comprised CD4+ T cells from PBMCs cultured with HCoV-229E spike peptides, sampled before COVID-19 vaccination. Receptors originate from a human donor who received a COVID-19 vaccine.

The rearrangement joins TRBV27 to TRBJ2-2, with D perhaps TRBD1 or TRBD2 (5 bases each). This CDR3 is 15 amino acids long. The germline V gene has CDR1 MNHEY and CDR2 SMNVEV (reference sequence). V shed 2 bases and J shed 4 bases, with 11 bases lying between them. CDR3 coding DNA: TGTGCCAGCAGTTTACGAGGGGTAGTCACCGGGGAGCTGTTTTTT. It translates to CASSLRGVVTGELFF.

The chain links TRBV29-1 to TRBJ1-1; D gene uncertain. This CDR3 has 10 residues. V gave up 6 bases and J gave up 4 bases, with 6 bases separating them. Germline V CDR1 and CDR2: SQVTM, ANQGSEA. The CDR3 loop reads CSVTRTEAFF. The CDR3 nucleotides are TGCAGCGTGACTCGCACTGAAGCTTTCTTT.

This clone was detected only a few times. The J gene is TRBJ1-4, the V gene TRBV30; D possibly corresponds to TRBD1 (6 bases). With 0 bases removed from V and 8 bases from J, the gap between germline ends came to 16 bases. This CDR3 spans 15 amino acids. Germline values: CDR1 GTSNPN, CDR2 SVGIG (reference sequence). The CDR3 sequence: CAWSVTGGAGEKLFF. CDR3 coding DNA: TGTGCCTGGAGTGTTACTGGGGGCGCGGGAGAAAAACTGTTTTTT.

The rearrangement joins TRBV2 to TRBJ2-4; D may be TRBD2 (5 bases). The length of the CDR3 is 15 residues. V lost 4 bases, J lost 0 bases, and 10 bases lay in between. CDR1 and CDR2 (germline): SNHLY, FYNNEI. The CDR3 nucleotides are TGTGCCAGCAGTGTTTTACTAGTAGCCAAAAACATTCAGTACTTC. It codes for CASSVLLVAKNIQYF. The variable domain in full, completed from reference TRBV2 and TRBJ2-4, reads EPEVTQTPSHQVTQMGQEVILRCVPISNHLYFYWYRQILGQKVEFLVSFYNNEISEKSEIFDDQFSVERPDGSNFTLKIRSTKLEDSAMYFCASSVLLVAKNIQYFGAGTRLSVL.

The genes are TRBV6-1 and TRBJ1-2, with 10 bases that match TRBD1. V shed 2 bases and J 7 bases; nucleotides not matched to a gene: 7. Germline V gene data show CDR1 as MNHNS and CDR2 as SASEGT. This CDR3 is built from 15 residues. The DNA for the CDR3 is TGTGCCAGCAGTGAAATTTGGACAGGGGGTTCTGGCTACACCTTC. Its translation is CASSEIWTGGSGYTF.

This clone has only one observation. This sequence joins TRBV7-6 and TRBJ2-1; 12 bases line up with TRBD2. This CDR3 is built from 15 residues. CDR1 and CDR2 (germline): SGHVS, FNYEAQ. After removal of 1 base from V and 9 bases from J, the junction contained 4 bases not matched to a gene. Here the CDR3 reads CASSLDGLAGLEQFF. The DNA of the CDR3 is TGTGCCAGCAGCTTAGACGGACTAGCGGGACTTGAGCAGTTCTTC.

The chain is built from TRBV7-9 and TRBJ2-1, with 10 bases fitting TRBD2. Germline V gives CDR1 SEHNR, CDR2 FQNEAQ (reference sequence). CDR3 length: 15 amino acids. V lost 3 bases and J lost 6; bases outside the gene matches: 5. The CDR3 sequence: CASSLEREGRNEQFF. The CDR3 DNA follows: TGTGCCAGCAGCTTGGAGCGGGAGGGCCGCAATGAGCAGTTCTTC.

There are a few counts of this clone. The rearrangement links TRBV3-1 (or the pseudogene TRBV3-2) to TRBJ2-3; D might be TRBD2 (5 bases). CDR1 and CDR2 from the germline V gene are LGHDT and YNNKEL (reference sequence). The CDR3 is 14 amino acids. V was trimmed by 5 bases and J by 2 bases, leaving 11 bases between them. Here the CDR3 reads CASSKADSTDTQYF. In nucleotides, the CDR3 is TGTGCCAGCAGCAAAGCGGACTCCACAGATACGCAGTATTTT.

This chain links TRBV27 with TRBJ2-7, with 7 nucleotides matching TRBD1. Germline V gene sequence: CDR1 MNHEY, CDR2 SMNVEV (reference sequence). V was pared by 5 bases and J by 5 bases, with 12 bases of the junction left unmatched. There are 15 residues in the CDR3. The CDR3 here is CASSMTGTAPNEQYF. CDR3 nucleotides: TGTGCCAGCAGTATGACCGGGACAGCTCCTAACGAGCAGTACTTC.

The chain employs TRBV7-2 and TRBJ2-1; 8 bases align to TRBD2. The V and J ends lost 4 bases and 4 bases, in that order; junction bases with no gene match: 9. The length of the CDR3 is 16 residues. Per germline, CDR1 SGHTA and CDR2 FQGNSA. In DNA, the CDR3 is TGTGCCAGCAGCTCGAGTAGCGGGGCACAATACAATGAGCAGTTCTTC. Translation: CASSSSSGAQYNEQFF.

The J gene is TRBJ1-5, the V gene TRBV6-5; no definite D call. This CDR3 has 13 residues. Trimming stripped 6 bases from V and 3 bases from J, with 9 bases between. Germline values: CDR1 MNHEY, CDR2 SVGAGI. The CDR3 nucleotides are TGTGCCAGCAGAAGTACGAACAATCAGCCCCAGCATTTT. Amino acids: CASRSTNNQPQHF.